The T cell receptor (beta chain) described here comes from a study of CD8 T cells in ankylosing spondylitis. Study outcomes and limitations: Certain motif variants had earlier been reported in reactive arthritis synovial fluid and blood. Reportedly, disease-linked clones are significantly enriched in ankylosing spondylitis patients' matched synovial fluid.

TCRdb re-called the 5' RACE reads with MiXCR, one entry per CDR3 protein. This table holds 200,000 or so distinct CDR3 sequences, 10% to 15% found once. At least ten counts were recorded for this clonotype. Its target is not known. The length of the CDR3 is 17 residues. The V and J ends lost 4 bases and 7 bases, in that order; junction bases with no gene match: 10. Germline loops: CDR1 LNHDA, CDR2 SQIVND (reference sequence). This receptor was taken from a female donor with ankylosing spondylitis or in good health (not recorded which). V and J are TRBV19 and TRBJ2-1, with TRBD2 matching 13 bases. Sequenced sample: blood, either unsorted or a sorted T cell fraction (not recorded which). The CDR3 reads CASSTYLTSGRGNEQFF. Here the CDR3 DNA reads TGTGCCAGTAGTACTTATCTTACTAGCGGGAGGGGGAATGAGCAGTTCTTC.